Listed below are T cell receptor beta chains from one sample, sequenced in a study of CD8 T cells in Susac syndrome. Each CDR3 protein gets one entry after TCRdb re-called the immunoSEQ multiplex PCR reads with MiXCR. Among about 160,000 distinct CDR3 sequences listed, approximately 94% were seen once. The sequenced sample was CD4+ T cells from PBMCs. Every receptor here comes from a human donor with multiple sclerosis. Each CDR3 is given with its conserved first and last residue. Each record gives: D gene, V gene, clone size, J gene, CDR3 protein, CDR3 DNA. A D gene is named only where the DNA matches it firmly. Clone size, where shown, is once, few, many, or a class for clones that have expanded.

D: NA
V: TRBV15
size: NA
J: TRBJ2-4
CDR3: CATSRELVGIQYF
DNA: TGTGCCACCAGCAGAGAACTAGTGGGCATTCAGTACTTC

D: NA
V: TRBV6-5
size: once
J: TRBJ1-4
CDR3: CASSRRVSGEKLFF
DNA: TGTGCCAGCAGCCGCCGGGTCTCGGGCGAAAAACTGTTTTTT

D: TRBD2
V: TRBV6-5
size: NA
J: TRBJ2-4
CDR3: CASNPAGGYIQYF
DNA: TGTGCCAGCAATCCAGCGGGAGGTTACATTCAGTACTTC

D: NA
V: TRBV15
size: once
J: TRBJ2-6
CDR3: CATSRNILRGANVLTF
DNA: TGTGCCACCAGCAGAAACATTCTACGCGGGGCCAACGTCCTGACTTTC

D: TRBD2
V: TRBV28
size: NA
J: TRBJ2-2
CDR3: CASRGGAEAGELFF
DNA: TGTGCCAGCCGGGGGGGGGCAGAGGCCGGGGAGCTGTTTTTT

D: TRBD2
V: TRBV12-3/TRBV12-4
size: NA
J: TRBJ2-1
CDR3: CASRVGMAGVLNEQFF
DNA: TGTGCCAGCAGGGTCGGGATGGCGGGAGTATTGAATGAGCAGTTCTTC

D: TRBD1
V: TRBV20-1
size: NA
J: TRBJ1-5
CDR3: CSAPDRVNQPQHF
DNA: TGCAGTGCTCCAGACAGGGTCAATCAGCCCCAGCATTTT

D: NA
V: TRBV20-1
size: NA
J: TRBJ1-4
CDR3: CSARASAGDREKLFF
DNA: TGCAGTGCTAGAGCGTCGGCAGGGGATAGAGAAAAACTGTTTTTT

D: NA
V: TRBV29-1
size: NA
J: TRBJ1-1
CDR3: CSVATNTEAFF
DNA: TGCAGCGTTGCAACGAACACTGAAGCTTTCTTT

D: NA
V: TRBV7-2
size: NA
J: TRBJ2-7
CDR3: CASSPFLGEQYF
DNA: TGTGCCAGCAGCCCCTTCTTAGGCGAGCAGTACTTC

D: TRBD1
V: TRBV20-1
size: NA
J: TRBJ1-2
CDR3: CSASDRVEGYTF
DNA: TGCAGTGCATCGGACAGGGTGGAGGGCTACACCTTC

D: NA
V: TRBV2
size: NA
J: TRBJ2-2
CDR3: CASSKSVTAGELFF
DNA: TGTGCCAGCAGTAAATCCGTTACAGCCGGGGAGCTGTTTTTT

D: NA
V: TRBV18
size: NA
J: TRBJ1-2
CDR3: CASSPAPADGSNYGYTF
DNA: TGTGCCAGCTCACCTGCACCCGCAGACGGATCTAACTATGGCTACACCTTC

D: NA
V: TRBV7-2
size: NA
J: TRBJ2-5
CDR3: CASSPRTLETQYF
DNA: TGTGCCAGCAGCCCGAGGACTCTAGAGACCCAGTACTTC

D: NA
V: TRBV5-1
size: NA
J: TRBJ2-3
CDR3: CASSIWAGSTDTQYF
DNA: TGCGCCAGCAGCATTTGGGCAGGGAGCACAGATACGCAGTATTTT

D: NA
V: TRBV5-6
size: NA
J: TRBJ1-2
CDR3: CASSFPAAGYTF
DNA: TGTGCCAGCAGCTTCCCAGCGGCCGGCTACACCTTC

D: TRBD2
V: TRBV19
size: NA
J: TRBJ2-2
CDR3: CASTKLGLAGFRELFF
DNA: TGTGCCAGCACAAAGCTGGGACTAGCGGGATTTCGGGAGCTGTTTTTT

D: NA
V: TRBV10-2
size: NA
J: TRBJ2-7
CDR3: CASSERVAGSSYEQYF
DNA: TGCGCCAGCAGTGAGAGGGTGGCGGGTTCCTCCTACGAGCAGTACTTC

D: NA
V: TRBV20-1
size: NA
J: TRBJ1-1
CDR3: CSASFSRNTEAFF
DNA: TGCAGTGCTAGTTTTTCTAGGAACACTGAAGCTTTCTTT

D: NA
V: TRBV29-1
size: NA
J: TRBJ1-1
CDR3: CSVARGQAFF
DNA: TGCAGCGTTGCTCGGGGTCAAGCTTTCTTT

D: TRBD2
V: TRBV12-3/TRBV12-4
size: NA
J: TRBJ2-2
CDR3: CASSPTSGRNGELFF
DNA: TGTGCCAGCAGTCCGACTAGCGGGAGGAACGGGGAGCTGTTTTTT

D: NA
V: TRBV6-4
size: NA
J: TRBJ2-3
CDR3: CASSEGPAGPMDTQYF
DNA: TGTGCCAGCAGTGAGGGCCCAGCCGGGCCCATGGATACGCAGTATTTT

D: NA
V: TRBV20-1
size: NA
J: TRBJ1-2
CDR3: CSATAANYGYTF
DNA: TGCAGTGCTACTGCGGCAAACTATGGCTACACCTTC

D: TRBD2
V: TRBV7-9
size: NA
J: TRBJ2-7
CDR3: CASRAGRFSYEQYF
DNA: TGTGCCAGCAGAGCGGGACGCTTCTCCTACGAGCAGTACTTC

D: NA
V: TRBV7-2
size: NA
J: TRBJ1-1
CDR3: CASTQGLRATEAFF
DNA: TGTGCCAGCACCCAAGGATTAAGGGCCACTGAAGCTTTCTTT

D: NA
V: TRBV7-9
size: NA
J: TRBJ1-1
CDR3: CASSLAGVNTEAFF
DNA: TGTGCCAGCAGCTTGGCTGGGGTGAACACTGAAGCTTTCTTT

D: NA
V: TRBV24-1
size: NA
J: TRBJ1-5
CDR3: CATSLFGHQPQHF
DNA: TGTGCCACCTCCCTTTTTGGCCATCAGCCCCAGCATTTT

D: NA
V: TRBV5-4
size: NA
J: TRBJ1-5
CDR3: CASSLGGRDDQPQHF
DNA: TGTGCCAGCAGCTTGGGGGGTAGGGATGACCAGCCCCAGCATTTT

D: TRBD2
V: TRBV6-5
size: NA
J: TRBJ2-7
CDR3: CASSYHLAGFSYEQYF
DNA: TGTGCCAGCAGTTACCACCTAGCGGGGTTCTCCTACGAGCAGTACTTC

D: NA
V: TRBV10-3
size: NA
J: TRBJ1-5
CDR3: CAISDSRGSNQPQHF
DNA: TGTGCCATCAGTGATTCCCGGGGTAGCAATCAGCCCCAGCATTTT